The T cell receptor (beta chain) under discussion was sequenced for a study of T cells in Graves' hyperthyroidism and ophthalmopathy (dated by TCRdb to about 2019). Some background on the complete study: Peripheral blood samples were taken at the time of initial diagnosis, prior to any treatment. TCR V-J signatures able to tell the groups apart were searched for in a discovery cohort of approximately 95 patients, of whom around 43 had Graves' ophthalmopathy and roughly 57 had stable Graves' hyperthyroidism. Prospective prediction of ophthalmopathy was tested in an independent validation cohort of approximately 19 hyperthyroidism patients and approximately 17 patients who later progressed to ophthalmopathy. The roughly 91 discovery patients were randomly split 7:3 into training and test sets. In addition, the study compared T-cell repertoires in thyroid tissue and in blood from several Graves' hyperthyroidism patients. Following sampling, methimazole starting at 30 mg daily was given to hyperthyroidism patients, and high-dose intravenous methylprednisolone was given to ophthalmopathy patients. According to the paper, TCR Vbeta CDR3 sequencing was carried out on 135 peripheral blood samples, which came from under 50 ophthalmopathy, around 75 hyperthyroidism and roughly 17 progressor patients.

Concerning this clonotype itself: Its antigen is currently not known. No much larger clone is present one base from it, and per-base qualities are unavailable.

In the germline V gene, CDR1 corresponds to MNHNS and CDR2 to SASEGT. The CDR3 covers 13 residues, taking in both the cysteine and the phenylalanine. Solely the CDR3 DNA is kept, with 39 bases framed from the first base. Deletion took 8 bases off V and 0 bases off J, with a span of 7 bases between the germline ends. Amplification of TCR beta CDR3 regions was carried out from RNA transcripts. The TCR CDR3 was subjected to a first round of RT-PCR using the HTBI primer set and the Qiagen OneStep RT-PCR kit. Libraries were constructed in a second round of multiplex PCR, after which size selection and purification were performed. Paired-end sequencing of the libraries was performed with 100 bp reads on an Illumina HiSeq2000. The paper's processing steps were these. Raw data were processed with SOAPnuke, discarding reads with adapters, uncalled bases, mean Phred below 15, or no exact constant-primer or identifier match. High-quality paired reads were merged using COPE v1.2.5, and each unique nucleotide sequence was defined as a clonotype. Clonotypes were aligned to IMGT TRBV, TRBD and TRBJ reference segments using MiTCR v1.1. The analysis included only V-J combinations with a frequency above 0.0001, which together covered around 99% of the repertoires. The TCS score was defined as the ratio of F50 (clonal expansion) to E x V (chaos), calculated using BLOSUM62-based TCRdist between CDR3 peptides within each V-J. Welch's t-statistics and random forest reduced 500 to 550 V-J features to 10 to 15, which were used in a naive Bayes classifier (R e1071). TCRdb reprocessing: public reads trimmed at Q25 with fastp, clones called with MiXCR, in-frame beta chains kept. Rows matching on CDR3 protein sequence are summarized as one entry with the most common DNA and genes. The V and J calls and clone size come from TCRdb's table, not from the authors' own analysis. This sample holds fewer than 700,000 distinct CDR3 sequences; 15% to 20% were observed only once. The ten largest clones capture 17% of the sample.

Ophthalmopathy patients had moderately to severely active disease, with a Clinical Activity Score of 3 or more, a NOSPECS grade of 4 or more, and a disease duration of less than 3 months. Exclusion was applied to patients with uncontrolled infections, other autoimmune diseases, pregnancy or lactation. Diagnoses relied on clinical symptoms, serum thyroxine and TRAb, thyroid ultrasound and orbital computed tomography. Ficoll-Paque density gradient centrifugation was used to isolate PBMCs from around 10 ml of fresh peripheral blood. Total RNA was extracted using Trizol reagent, and RNA quality was assessed on an Agilent 2100 Bioanalyzer. The study at large found these results: In cross-validation, a model built on a 13 V-J signature told ophthalmopathy apart from stable hyperthyroidism with roughly 87% sensitivity and roughly 81% specificity, and in testing the same model reached 80%/75%. Sample size was not statistically predetermined, and blinding of investigators to group allocation was not performed. Most expanded thyroid clonotypes (frequency above 0.001) were also detected in blood, suggesting blood repertoires may reflect thyroid immune responses. In validation, progression to ophthalmopathy was predicted by the model with roughly 71% sensitivity and roughly 72% specificity, a median of 6.5 months before onset.

The source is a woman younger than 35 with Graves' ophthalmopathy. Sequenced sample: blood. This receptor chain uses TRBV6-1 and TRBJ1-4; confidence is insufficient to name the D gene. The base sequence is TGTGCCAGCGGCGTTGCAACTAATGAAAAACTGTTTTTT. Its protein reads: CASGVATNEKLFF.